This T cell receptor (beta chain) was captured by sequencing in a study of cytomegalovirus exposure and HLA in healthy donors. 13 Jbeta primers and 60 Vbeta primers were used for the PCR. Here immunoSEQ multiplex PCR was the method, and the copy in TCRdb shows in-frame clones only, minus some. This sample has 200,000 or so clones, with over 75% found just once. Per germline, CDR1 SGDLS and CDR2 YYNGEE. Between the trimmed V and J ends, which lost 0 bases and 8 bases, there was a span of 23 bases. The CDR3 totals 17 residues. Material: PBMCs. V gene TRBV9 combines with J gene TRBJ1-2; D gene uncertain. This sequence was found in a boy between 2 and 10 years old in good health and CMV-seronegative. CDR3 protein: CASSVAPRGFLTGGYTF. For the CDR3, the DNA is TGTGCCAGCAGCGTAGCGCCCCGGGGTTTTCTGACGGGAGGCTACACCTTC. Combining the CDR3 with reference TRBV9 and TRBJ1-2 gives the whole variable domain DSGVTQTPKHLITATGQRVTLRCSPRSGDLSVYWYQQSLDQGLQFLIQYYNGEERAKGNILERFSAQQFPDLHSELNLSSLELGDSALYFCASSVAPRGFLTGGYTFGSGTRLTVV.